The entry that follows covers one T cell receptor beta chain sequence. In terms of age and location, participants ranged from about 18 to 90 years and lived in 24 US areas. Donors in Cohort 3 who had recovered were those with two negative PCRs, healthcare professional clearance, or resolution of their symptoms. In the authors' workflow: By means of reference gene primer amplification, nucleated cell counts were estimated. Here immunoSEQ multiplex PCR was the method, and the copy in TCRdb shows in-frame clones only, minus some. V and J calls and clone size are copied from that table; D and trimming were computed from the DNA. Found here are about 160,000 clones, 82% of them singletons; the top ten hold over 15%. The data originate from a study of blood T cell repertoires in COVID-19. Study overall: T cells, B-cell-depleted T cells, or PBMCs provided the cDNA or gDNA that served as material.

CDR3 length: 14 residues. V gave up 0 bases and J gave up 2 bases, with 7 bases separating them. From germline, CDR1 is SGHNT and CDR2 YYREEE (reference sequence). V usage is TRBV5-4 and J usage is TRBJ2-3; D not certain. Material for sequencing was PBMCs or T cells enriched from blood (not recorded which). The sequence came from a man in his fifties or sixties who had recovered from COVID-19. The CDR3 loop reads CASSLDRYTDTQYF. The CDR3 DNA reads as TGTGCCAGCAGCTTGGACAGATACACAGATACGCAGTATTTT.